The rows below give T cell receptor beta chains drawn from one sample of a study of preoperative IRX-2 immunotherapy in early breast cancer. Clones were read by immunoSEQ multiplex PCR, and TCRdb kept only the in-frame ones, dropping some. The table records about 43,000 clones, about 95% of them present only once. The source material was tumor tissue, sampled after IRX-2 immunotherapy. The source of these receptors is a human donor with breast cancer. CDR3s leave out the opening cysteine and the closing phenylalanine or tryptophan. D genes are given only for firm matches.

D,J,V,CDR3
TRBD1,TRBJ1-4,TRBV2,ASSVGTGKLF
NA,TRBJ1-1,TRBV28,ASRHRANTEAF
NA,TRBJ2-2,TRBV6-5,ASSRDGDTGELF
NA,TRBJ2-5,TRBV2,ASSERVLQETQY
NA,TRBJ1-4,TRBV18,ASSPRASEKLF
NA,TRBJ2-7,TRBV5-1,ASSGTGSSYEQY
TRBD2,TRBJ2-1,TRBV19,ASTSTSGVPNEQF
NA,TRBJ1-6,TRBV6-1,ATRQFSYSNSPLH
NA,TRBJ2-6,TRBV28,ASSFPGISGANVLT
NA,TRBJ1-6,TRBV6-6,ASINPGTFYSPLH
NA,TRBJ1-2,TRBV29-1,SVDRADDGYT
NA,TRBJ1-1,TRBV5-1,ASSLAGRGTEAF
NA,TRBJ1-1,TRBV5-1,ASSLLGGDVNTEAF
NA,TRBJ1-4,TRBV30,AWGRGKLF
NA,TRBJ1-1,TRBV5-4,ASSLGAQNTEAF
TRBD2,TRBJ2-5,TRBV9,ASSPRAGGEETQY
NA,TRBJ2-3,TRBV2,ASSAKLVDTQY
TRBD1,TRBJ1-5,TRBV6-1,ASSPGTGEGQPQH
NA,NA,TRBV11-2,ASSLGGQPTYEQY
NA,TRBJ1-1,TRBV13,ASSLGLAPKLNTEAF
NA,TRBJ1-5,TRBV6-5,ASRRIGFFNQPQH
TRBD1,TRBJ2-2,TRBV19,ASRHHPGQAATGELF
TRBD2,TRBJ2-3,TRBV7-2,ASSPQRGGPDTQY
NA,TRBJ2-7,TRBV7-6,ASSSLEERGPYEQY
NA,TRBJ2-5,TRBV9,ASSVGQETQY